The rows below give T cell receptor beta chains drawn from one sample of a study of cytomegalovirus exposure and HLA in healthy donors. Sequenced by immunoSEQ multiplex PCR; TCRdb stores in-frame clones only, minus some. The sample includes about 72,000 clones, approximately 78% of them seen just once. Input material: PBMCs. Receptors were obtained from a human donor in good health. Both conserved end residues are part of each CDR3. For some rows the clone size is stated as once, few or many, or as a class when expanded; others skip it.

j_call	clone_size	v_call	cdr3_aa
TRBJ2-3	-	TRBV10-2	CASSGASGEKFTDTQYF
TRBJ2-7	-	TRBV6-1	CASSENSYSYEQYF
TRBJ1-5	-	TRBV10-2	CASKGTGSNQPQHF
TRBJ2-7	-	TRBV9	CASSVDHSGGYEQYF
TRBJ2-5	-	TRBV18	CASSQRTGDSETQYF
TRBJ2-1	-	TRBV19	CASSIDSTSGAYNEQFF
TRBJ2-3	-	TRBV4-3	CASSQDPGLAGGRDTQYF
TRBJ1-2	-	TRBV30	CAWSGTGSAGYTF
TRBJ2-5	-	TRBV7-2	CASSSAGREETQYF
TRBJ2-7	few	TRBV10-3	CAIRPGLAGTYEQYF
TRBJ2-5	-	TRBV28	CASSGARGSETQYF
TRBJ2-1	-	TRBV7-3	CASSPTLAGFYNEQFF
TRBJ2-2	-	TRBV9	CASSVSAGTSGGAGELFF
TRBJ2-3	few	TRBV10-3	CAISDIGGAITDTQYF
TRBJ2-3	few	TRBV5-1	CASSLATDTDTQYF
TRBJ1-6	-	TRBV5-4	CASSLLGQYNSPLHF
TRBJ1-2	-	TRBV29-1	CSVVIIVGTGENNYGYTF
TRBJ2-1	-	TRBV6-6	CASSLAGGPYNEQFF
TRBJ1-2	-	TRBV2	CASSGQGNYGYTF
TRBJ1-4	-	TRBV12-2	CASRLENRERDLTNEKLFF
TRBJ1-3	-	TRBV9	CASSAGDRTGNTIYF
-	-	TRBV25-1	CASSPGRGYDEQYF
TRBJ2-2	once	TRBV2	CASSLQGSNTGELFF
-	-	TRBV5-6	CASSYASYEQYF
-	-	TRBV19	CASSAQWRGVNEQYF
TRBJ2-5	-	TRBV6-1	CASSETEGQGSETQYF
TRBJ2-7	-	TRBV4-1	CASSQAPSGGPSTYEQYF
TRBJ1-3	-	TRBV5-8	CASSLNNRDNTIYF
TRBJ1-2	-	TRBV5-5	CASSLEILDRHGAQGSYTF
TRBJ1-5	once	TRBV29-1	CSVGQGNQPQHF
TRBJ1-5	-	TRBV19	CASSIGLNAGRGNQPQHF
TRBJ2-5	-	TRBV7-9	CASSLARVGETQYF
TRBJ1-2	-	TRBV27	CASSPRQGAHGYTF
TRBJ2-1	-	TRBV5-1	CASSLVGSYNEQFF
TRBJ1-5	-	TRBV11-2	CASSPQGGNQPQHF